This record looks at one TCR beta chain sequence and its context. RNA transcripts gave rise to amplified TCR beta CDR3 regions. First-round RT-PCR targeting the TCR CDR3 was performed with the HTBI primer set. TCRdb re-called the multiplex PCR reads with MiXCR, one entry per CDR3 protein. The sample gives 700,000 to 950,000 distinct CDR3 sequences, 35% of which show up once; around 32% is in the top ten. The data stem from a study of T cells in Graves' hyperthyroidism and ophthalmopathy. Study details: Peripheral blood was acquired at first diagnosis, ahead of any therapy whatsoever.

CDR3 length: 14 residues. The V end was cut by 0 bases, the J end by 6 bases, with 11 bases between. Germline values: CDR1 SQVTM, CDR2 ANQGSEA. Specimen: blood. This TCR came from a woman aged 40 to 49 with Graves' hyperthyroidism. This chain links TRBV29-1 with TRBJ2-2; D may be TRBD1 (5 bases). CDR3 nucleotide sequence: TGCAGCGTTGAAGAACAGGTTCGGTCCGGGGAGCTGTTTTTT. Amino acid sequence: CSVEEQVRSGELFF.